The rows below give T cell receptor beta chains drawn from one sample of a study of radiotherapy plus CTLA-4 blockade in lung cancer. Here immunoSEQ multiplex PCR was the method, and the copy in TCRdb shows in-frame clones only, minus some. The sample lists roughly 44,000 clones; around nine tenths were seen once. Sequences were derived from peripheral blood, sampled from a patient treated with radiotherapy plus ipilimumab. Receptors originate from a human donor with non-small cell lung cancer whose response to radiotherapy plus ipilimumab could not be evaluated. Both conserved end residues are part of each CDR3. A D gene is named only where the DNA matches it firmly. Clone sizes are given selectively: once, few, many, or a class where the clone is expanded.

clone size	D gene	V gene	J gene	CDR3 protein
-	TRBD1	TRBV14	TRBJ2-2	CASSRGAGQGNGELFF
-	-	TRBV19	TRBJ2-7	CASGGGGPYEQYF
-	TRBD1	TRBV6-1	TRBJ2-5	CASSRTGLGWETQYF
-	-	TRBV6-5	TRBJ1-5	CASSYGGVNQPQHF
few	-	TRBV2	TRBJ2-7	CASSEGRVWDEQYF
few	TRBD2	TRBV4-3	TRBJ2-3	CASSQDRAGGPADTQYF
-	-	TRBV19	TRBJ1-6	CASRRGGSPLHF
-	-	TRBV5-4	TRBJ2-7	CASSPLGANYEQYF
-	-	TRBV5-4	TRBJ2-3	CASSLDPGDTQYF
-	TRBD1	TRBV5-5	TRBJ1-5	CASSSSAGQSNQPQHF
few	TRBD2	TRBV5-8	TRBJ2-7	CASSWLPLLRETYEQYF
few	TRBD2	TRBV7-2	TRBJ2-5	CASSRGLAGGQETQYF
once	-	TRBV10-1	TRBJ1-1	CASSSQVNTEAFF
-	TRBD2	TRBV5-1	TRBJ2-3	CASSLAISGILTDTQYF
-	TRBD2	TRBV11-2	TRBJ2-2	CASSLLAGATNTGELFF
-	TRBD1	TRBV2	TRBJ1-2	CASSGQGNFGYTF
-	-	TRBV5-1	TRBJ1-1	CASREGAQDTEAFF
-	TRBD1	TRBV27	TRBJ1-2	CASSPWDRSEVRGYTF
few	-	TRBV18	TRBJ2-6	CASSPAAGSHSGANVLTF
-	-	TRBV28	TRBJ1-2	CASSLAVNYGYTF
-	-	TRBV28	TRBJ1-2	CASSLEGVGYTF
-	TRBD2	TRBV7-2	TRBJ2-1	CASSLSLLAGANNEQFF
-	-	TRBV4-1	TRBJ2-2	CASSPRGAGELFF
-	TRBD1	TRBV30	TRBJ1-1	CAWSRDRAYTEAFF
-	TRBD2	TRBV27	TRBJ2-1	CASSILGGGVVGNEQFF
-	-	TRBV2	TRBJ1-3	CASNPGIENTIYF
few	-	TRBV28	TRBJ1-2	CASRADSLNYGYTF
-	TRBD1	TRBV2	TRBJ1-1	CASSPTGTVTEAFF
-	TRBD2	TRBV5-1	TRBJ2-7	CASSFRGGDEQYF
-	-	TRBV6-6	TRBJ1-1	CASSLRGGGTEAFF
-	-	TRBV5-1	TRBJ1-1	CASSLTANTEAFF
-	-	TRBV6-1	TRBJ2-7	CASSVSGGTLSYEQYF
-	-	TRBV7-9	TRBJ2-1	CASSPQAWFQGARSDEQFF
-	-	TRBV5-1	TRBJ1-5	CASSLGAGQPQHF
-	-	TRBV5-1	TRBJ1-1	CASSLAEEVVGTEAFF
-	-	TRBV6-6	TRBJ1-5	CASSYPEGSQPQHF
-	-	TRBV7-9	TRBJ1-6	CASSTRQDSPLHF
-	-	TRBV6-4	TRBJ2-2	CASSEIGAPGELFF
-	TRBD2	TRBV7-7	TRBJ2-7	CASSLLLAGGPLFYEQYF
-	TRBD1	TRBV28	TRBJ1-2	CASSKTGGAQGYTF
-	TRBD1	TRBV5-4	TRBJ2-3	CASSLDRGPRTDTQYF
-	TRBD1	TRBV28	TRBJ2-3	CASGTGDGTDTQYF
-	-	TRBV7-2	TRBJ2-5	CASSRRQDQETQYF
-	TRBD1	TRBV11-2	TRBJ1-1	CASSSPRQGGGAFF
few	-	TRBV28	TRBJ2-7	CASGLLSSYEQYF
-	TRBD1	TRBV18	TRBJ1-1	CASSPPTGQNTEAFF
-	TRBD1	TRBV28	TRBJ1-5	CATQGGNQPQHF
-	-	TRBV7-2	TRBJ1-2	CASSLRVANYGYTF
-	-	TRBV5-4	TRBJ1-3	CASSLTATGNTIYF
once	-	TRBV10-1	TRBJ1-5	CASSAGVNQPQHF
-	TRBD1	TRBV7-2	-	CASSLPGTGVGEQYF
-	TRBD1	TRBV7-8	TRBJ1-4	CASSLFRAGGRNEKLFF
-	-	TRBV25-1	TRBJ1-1	CASSEYGQKNTEAFF
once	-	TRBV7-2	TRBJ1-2	CASSLIPPGRAQANYGYTF
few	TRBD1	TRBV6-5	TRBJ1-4	CASSLDRGDEKLFF
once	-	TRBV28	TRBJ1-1	CASRLTGTRNTEAFF
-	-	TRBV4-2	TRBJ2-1	CASSQGDTYNEQFF
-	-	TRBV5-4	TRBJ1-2	CASSLTGLTGYTF